These 17 T cell receptor beta chains were all obtained from the same sample, sequenced in a study of blood T cell repertoires in COVID-19. Produced via immunoSEQ multiplex PCR; TCRdb's table is partial and in-frame only. The table records about 94,000 clones, approximately 84% of them present only once. The specimen was peripheral blood. The receptors here all came from a man aged 60-69 years with acute or convalescent COVID-19.

V gene TRBV7-8 combines with J gene TRBJ1-1; the D gene is possibly TRBD1 (6 bases). CDR1 is SGHVS and CDR2 is FQNEAQ in the germline V gene. This CDR3 has 14 amino acids. V gave up 1 base and J gave up 3 bases, with 9 bases separating them. The CDR3 here is CASSLDRVHTEAFF. In nucleotides, the CDR3 is TGTGCCAGCAGCTTAGACAGGGTCCACACTGAAGCTTTCTTT.

The CDR3 region is CASSFFGTGNEKLFF. CDR3 DNA sequence: TGCGCCAGCAGCTTCTTTGGGACAGGGAATGAAAAACTGTTTTTT. V is TRBV5-1 and J is TRBJ1-4; 9 nucleotides align to TRBD1. V was pared by 2 bases and J by 5 bases, with 4 bases of the junction left unmatched. Germline V gene data show CDR1 as SGHRS and CDR2 as YFSETQ. This CDR3 is built from 15 residues.

In DNA, the CDR3 is TGTGCCAGCAGTTCTCCCTCGGGACAGACTAACTATGGCTACACCTTC. Its translation is CASSSPSGQTNYGYTF. The V gene is TRBV6-6, the J gene TRBJ1-2; 7 nucleotides match TRBD1. The V and J ends lost 4 bases and 0 bases, in that order; junction bases with no gene match: 8. The CDR3 runs 16 residues. Germline lookup yields CDR1 MNHNY and CDR2 SVGAGI (reference sequence).

The J gene is TRBJ1-1, the V gene TRBV29-1; D possibly corresponds to TRBD1 (6 bases). Deletions cut 3 bases from V and 4 bases from J, with 9 bases between. Germline values: CDR1 SQVTM, CDR2 ANQGSEA. The CDR3 runs to 12 residues. The CDR3 region is CSVDRGTTEAFF. In nucleotides, the CDR3 is TGCAGCGTTGACAGGGGTACCACTGAAGCTTTCTTT. The full variable domain, its missing parts supplied by reference TRBV29-1 and TRBJ1-1, is SAVISQKPSRDICQRGTSLTIQCQVDSQVTMMFWYRQQPGQSLTLIATANQGSEATYESGFVIDKFPISRPNLTFSTLTVSNMSPEDSSIYLCSVDRGTTEAFFGQGTRLTVV.

The V and J genes are TRBV30 and TRBJ1-4, with D possibly TRBD1 on 6 matching bases. Trimming took 1 base from V and 10 from J, leaving 13 bases between them. The CDR3 is 13 residues long. Germline V lookup: CDR1 GTSNPN, CDR2 SVGIG (reference sequence). CDR3: CAWSEQGGGKLFF. Here the CDR3 DNA reads TGTGCCTGGAGTGAACAGGGTGGGGGAAAACTGTTTTTT.

This chain connects TRBV18 to TRBJ2-3, with a weak D call TRBD2 (6 bases). Per the germline V gene, CDR1 is KGHSH and CDR2 is LQKENI. This CDR3 has 16 residues. V lost 2 bases to trimming and J lost 0 bases, with 12 bases between them. DNA for the CDR3: TGTGCCAGCTCACCAAACGAGGGAGGTAGCACAGATACGCAGTATTTT. Amino acids: CASSPNEGGSTDTQYF.

This clone was found once. The rearrangement links TRBV9 to TRBJ2-1; the match to TRBD2 covers 9 bases. Germline trimming cut 0 bases from V and 2 bases from J; bases unmatched to any gene: 0. The CDR3 spans 15 residues. The V gene's germline CDR1 is SGDLS and CDR2 YYNGEE. The CDR3 sequence: CASSVASGTYNEQFF. The CDR3 DNA is TGTGCCAGCAGCGTAGCTAGCGGGACCTACAATGAGCAGTTCTTC.

This chain joins TRBV6-6 and TRBJ1-5; D ambiguous. The CDR3 covers 15 residues. The germline V gene encodes CDR1 MNHNY and CDR2 SVGAGI (reference sequence). Trimming took off 2 bases at V and 0 bases at J, with 8 bases between the two ends. CDR3 bases: TGTGCCAGCAGTTACCTCCCCTCTAGCAATCAGCCCCAGCATTTT. Protein product: CASSYLPSSNQPQHF.

The chain combines TRBV10-2 with TRBJ1-2; a possible D gene is TRBD1 (5 bases). Germline-derived CDR1 and CDR2 are WSHSY and SAAADI. The CDR3 runs 11 residues. V lost 3 bases, J lost 7 bases, and 6 bases lay in between. The CDR3: CASSEGAGYTF. CDR3 bases: TGCGCCAGCAGTGAAGGGGCTGGCTACACCTTC.

V gene TRBV19 combines with J gene TRBJ1-6, with 9 bases aligning to TRBD1. The germline V gene encodes CDR1 LNHDA and CDR2 SQIVND (reference sequence). V lost 5 bases and J lost 5; bases outside the gene matches: 4. This CDR3 region has 15 residues. CDR3 DNA sequence: TGTGCCAGTAGTTTCTGGGACAGGGATAATTCACCCCTCCACTTT. Protein: CASSFWDRDNSPLHF.

This rearrangement joins TRBV18 to TRBJ2-1; 7 bases agree with TRBD1. Trimming took 3 bases from V and 3 from J; bases not matched to a gene: 8. CDR3 length: 16 residues. From germline, CDR1 is KGHSH and CDR2 LQKENI. Written as DNA, the CDR3 is TGTGCCAGCTCACCCACCGGGACAGATTACTACAATGAGCAGTTCTTC. The encoded protein is CASSPTGTDYYNEQFF.

The chain employs TRBV3-1 (or the pseudogene TRBV3-2) and TRBJ2-5, with 7 bases lining up with TRBD1. The CDR3 totals 16 residues. V lost 2 bases to trimming and J lost 5 bases; unmatched junction nucleotides: 11. Germline CDR1 reads LGHDT; CDR2 reads YNNKEL (reference sequence). As DNA, the CDR3 is TGTGCCAGCAGCCAATCGACCAGGGGGATCGGGGAGACCCAGTACTTC. Protein sequence: CASSQSTRGIGETQYF.

V is TRBV4-3 and J is TRBJ2-7; the match to TRBD1 covers 10 bases. The CDR3 consists of 16 residues. CDR1 and CDR2 (germline): LGHNA, YSLEER. Trimming at V came to 2 bases and at J to 0 bases, leaving 4 bases not matched to a gene. CDR3 sequence reads: CASSQTRQGASYEQYF. The CDR3 DNA is TGCGCCAGCAGCCAAACCCGACAGGGGGCCTCCTACGAGCAGTACTTC.

J is TRBJ2-3 and V is TRBV4-1; unclear D gene. V gave up 4 bases and J gave up 1 base, with 9 bases separating them. The length of the CDR3 is 14 residues. The germline V gene encodes CDR1 MGHRA and CDR2 YSYEKL. The CDR3 protein is CASSPSEGTDTQYF. CDR3 bases: TGCGCCAGCAGCCCCAGCGAGGGCACAGATACGCAGTATTTT.

This clone is a singleton in its sample. The CDR3, as DNA: TGTGCCAGCAGCCTATCAACCGGGACAGCGACCCTAACCTACGAGCAGTACTTC. This encodes CASSLSTGTATLTYEQYF. The chain combines TRBV9 with TRBJ2-7; TRBD1 matches 7 bases. This CDR3 is 18 amino acids long. Germline lookup yields CDR1 SGDLS and CDR2 YYNGEE. The junction had 18 bases not matched to a gene; V was cut back by 4 bases and J by 2 bases.

CDR3 sequence (DNA): TGTGCCAGCAGCAAAAGAGCCAGGCATGGCTACACCTTC. This codes for CASSKRARHGYTF. This sequence joins TRBV21-1 and TRBJ1-2; whether TRBD1, the table's D call, matches the DNA was not checked. TRBV21-1 is classified as a pseudogene. The CDR3 sequence is 13 residues long.

This chain joins TRBV6-4 and TRBJ1-3, with no clear D. Germline CDR1 is MRHNA and CDR2 is SNTAGT. Between the trimmed V and J ends, which lost 7 bases and 0 bases, there was a span of 19 bases. CDR3 length: 17 amino acids. The CDR3 bases are TGTGCCAGCAACGGGCGGGCGAACAAGAGCTCTGGAAACACCATATATTTT. Translated, it gives CASNGRANKSSGNTIYF.